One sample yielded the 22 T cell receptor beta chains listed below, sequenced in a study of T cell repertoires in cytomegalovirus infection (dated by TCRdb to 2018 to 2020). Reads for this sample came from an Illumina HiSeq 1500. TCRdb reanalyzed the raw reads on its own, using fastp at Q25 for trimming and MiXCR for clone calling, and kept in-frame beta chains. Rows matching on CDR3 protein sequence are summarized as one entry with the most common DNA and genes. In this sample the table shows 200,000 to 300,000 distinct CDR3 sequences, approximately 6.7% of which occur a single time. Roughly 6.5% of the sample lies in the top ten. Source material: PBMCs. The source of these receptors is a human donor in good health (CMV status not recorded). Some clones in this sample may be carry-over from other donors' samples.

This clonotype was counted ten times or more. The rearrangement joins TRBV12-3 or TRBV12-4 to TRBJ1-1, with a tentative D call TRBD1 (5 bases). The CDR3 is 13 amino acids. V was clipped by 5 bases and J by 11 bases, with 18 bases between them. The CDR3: CASSTTGTAGAFF. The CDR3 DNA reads TGTGCCAGCAGTACCACCGGGACCGCAGGCGCTTTCTTT.

The CDR3 sequence: CASSSDGTGINQPQHF. As DNA, the CDR3 is TGTGCCAGCAGCTCCGACGGGACAGGGATTAATCAGCCCCAGCATTTT. The rearrangement uses TRBV4-2 and TRBJ1-5; 9 bases are a match to TRBD1. The CDR3 sequence is 16 residues long. Germline V lookup: CDR1 LGHNA, CDR2 YNFKEQ. J gave up 4 bases and V 5 bases, and 9 bases lay outside the gene matches.

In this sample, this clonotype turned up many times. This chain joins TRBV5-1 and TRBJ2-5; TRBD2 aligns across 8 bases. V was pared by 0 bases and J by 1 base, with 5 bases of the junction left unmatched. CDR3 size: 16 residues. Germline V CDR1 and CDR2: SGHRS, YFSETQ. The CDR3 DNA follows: TGCGCCAGCAGCTTGGGAATAGCGGGGACCCAAGAGACCCAGTACTTC. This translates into CASSLGIAGTQETQYF.

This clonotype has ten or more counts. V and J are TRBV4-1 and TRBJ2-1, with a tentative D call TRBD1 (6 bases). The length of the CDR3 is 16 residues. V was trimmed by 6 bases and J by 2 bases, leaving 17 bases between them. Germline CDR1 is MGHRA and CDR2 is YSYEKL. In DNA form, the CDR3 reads TGCGCCAGCAGTTTTGAGCCTCCAGGGGCCTACAATGAGCAGTTCTTC. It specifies CASSFEPPGAYNEQFF.

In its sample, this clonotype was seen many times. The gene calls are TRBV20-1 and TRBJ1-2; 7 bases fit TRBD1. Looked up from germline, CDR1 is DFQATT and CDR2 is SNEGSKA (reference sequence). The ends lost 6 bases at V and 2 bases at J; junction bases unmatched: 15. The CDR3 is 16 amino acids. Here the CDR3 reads CSATRPPDRPNYGYTF. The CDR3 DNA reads TGCAGTGCCACCCGCCCGCCGGACAGGCCCAACTATGGCTACACCTTC.

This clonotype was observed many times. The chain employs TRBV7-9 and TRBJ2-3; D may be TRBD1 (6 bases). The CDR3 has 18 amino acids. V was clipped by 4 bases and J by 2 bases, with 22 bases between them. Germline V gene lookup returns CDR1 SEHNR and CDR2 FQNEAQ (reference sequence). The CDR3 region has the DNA TGTGCCAGCAGCTCAGTACGCCCGGACAGAAGGTTCACAGATACGCAGTATTTT. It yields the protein CASSSVRPDRRFTDTQYF.

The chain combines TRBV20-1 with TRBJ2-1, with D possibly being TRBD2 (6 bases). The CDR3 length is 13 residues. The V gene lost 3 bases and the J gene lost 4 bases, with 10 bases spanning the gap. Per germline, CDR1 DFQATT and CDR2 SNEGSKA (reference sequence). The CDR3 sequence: CSASYSGYNEQFF. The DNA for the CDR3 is TGCAGTGCTAGCTATAGCGGTTACAATGAGCAGTTCTTC.

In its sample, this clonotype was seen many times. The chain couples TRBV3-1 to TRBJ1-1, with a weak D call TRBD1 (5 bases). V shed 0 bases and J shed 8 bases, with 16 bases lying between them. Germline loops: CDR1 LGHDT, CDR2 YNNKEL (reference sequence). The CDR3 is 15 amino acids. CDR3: CASSQDTGYYIEAFF. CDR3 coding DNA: TGTGCCAGCAGCCAAGATACAGGCTATTATATAGAAGCTTTCTTT.

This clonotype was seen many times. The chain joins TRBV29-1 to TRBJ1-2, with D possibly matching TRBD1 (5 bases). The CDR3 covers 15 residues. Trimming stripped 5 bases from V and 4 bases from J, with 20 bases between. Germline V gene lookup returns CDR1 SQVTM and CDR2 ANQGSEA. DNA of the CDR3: TGCAGCGTTCGGTCCCCACTCAGGGTGGGCTATGGCTACACCTTC. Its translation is CSVRSPLRVGYGYTF. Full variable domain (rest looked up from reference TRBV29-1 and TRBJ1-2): SAVISQKPSRDICQRGTSLTIQCQVDSQVTMMFWYRQQPGQSLTLIATANQGSEATYESGFVIDKFPISRPNLTFSTLTVSNMSPEDSSIYLCSVRSPLRVGYGYTFGSGTRLTVV.

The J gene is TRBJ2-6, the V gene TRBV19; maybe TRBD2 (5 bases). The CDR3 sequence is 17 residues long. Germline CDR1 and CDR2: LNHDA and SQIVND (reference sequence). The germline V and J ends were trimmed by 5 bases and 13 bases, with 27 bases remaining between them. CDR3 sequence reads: CASSPVLPGPRRGVLTF. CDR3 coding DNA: TGTGCCAGTAGTCCCGTACTCCCGGGCCCTCGGAGAGGGGTCCTGACTTTC. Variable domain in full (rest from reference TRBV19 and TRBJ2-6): DGGITQSPKYLFRKEGQNVTLSCEQNLNHDAMYWYRQDPGQGLRLIYYSQIVNDFQKGDIAEGYSVSREKKESFPLTVTSAQKNPTAFYLCASSPVLPGPRRGVLTFGAGSRLTVL.

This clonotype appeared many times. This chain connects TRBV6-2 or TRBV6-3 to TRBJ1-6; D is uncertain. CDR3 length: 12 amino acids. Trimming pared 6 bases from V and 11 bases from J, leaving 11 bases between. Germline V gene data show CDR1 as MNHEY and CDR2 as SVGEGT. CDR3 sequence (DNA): TGTGCCAGCAGCTTACAGCTTCCACCCCTCCACTTT. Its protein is CASSLQLPPLHF.

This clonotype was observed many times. This CDR3 reads CSARKQGRGTGELFF. CDR3 sequence (DNA): TGCAGTGCTAGGAAACAGGGTAGGGGCACCGGGGAGCTGTTTTTT. V and J are TRBV20-1 and TRBJ2-2; tentative D call: TRBD1 (6 bases). CDR1 is DFQATT, CDR2 SNEGSKA, per germline (reference sequence). Trimming removed 3 bases at V and 4 bases at J, with 15 bases between. CDR3 length: 15 amino acids.

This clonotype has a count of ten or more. The CDR3 is CASGTPGGDGYGYTF. DNA of the CDR3: TGTGCTAGTGGGACCCCAGGGGGCGATGGCTATGGCTACACCTTC. The chain employs TRBV12-5 and TRBJ1-2; 8 bases align to TRBD1. The CDR3 loop spans 15 amino acids. With 6 bases clipped from V and 4 bases from J, the junction kept 10 bases outside the gene matches. Germline CDR1 LGHNT, CDR2 FRNRAP.

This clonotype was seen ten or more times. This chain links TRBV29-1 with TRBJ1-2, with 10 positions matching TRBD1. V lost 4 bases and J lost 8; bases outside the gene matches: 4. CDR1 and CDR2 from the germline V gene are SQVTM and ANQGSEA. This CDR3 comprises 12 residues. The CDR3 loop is CSVGDRGDGYTF. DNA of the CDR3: TGCAGCGTTGGGGACAGGGGAGACGGCTACACCTTC.

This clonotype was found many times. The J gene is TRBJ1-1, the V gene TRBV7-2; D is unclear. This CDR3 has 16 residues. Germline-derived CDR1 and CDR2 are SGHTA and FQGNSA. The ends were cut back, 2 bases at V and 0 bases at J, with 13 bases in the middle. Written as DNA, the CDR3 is TGTGCCAGCAGCTTAACTCCAGGAAGAATGAACACTGAAGCTTTCTTT. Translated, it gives CASSLTPGRMNTEAFF. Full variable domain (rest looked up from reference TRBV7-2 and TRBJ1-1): GAGVSQSPSNKVTEKGKDVELRCDPISGHTALYWYRQSLGQGLEFLIYFQGNSAPDKSGLPSDRFSAERTGGSVSTLTIQRTQQEDSAVYLCASSLTPGRMNTEAFFGQGTRLTVV.

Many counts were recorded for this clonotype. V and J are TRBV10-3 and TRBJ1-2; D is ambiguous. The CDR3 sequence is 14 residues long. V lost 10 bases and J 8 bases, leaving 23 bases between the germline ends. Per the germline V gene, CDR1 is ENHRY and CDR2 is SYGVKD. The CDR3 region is CATSKGFPSGGYTF. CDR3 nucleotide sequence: TGTGCCACTTCGAAAGGGTTTCCTTCTGGAGGCTACACCTTC.

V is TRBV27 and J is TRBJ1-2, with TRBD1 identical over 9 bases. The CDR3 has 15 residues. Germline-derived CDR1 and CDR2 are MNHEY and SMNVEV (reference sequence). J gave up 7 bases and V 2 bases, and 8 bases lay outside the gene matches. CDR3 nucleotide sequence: TGTGCCAGCAGTTTACCACCGGGACAGGGAGGTGGCTACACCTTC. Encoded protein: CASSLPPGQGGGYTF.

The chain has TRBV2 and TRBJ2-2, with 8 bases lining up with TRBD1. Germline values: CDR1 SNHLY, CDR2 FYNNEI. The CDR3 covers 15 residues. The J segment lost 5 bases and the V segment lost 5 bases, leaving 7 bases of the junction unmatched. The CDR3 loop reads CASSSDRGSTGELFF. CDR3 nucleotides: TGTGCCAGCAGTTCCGACAGGGGATCGACCGGGGAGCTGTTTTTT.

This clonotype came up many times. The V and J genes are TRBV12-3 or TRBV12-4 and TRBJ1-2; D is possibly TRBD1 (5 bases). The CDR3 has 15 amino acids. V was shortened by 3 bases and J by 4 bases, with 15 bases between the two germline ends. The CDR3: CASSLERDGFYGYTF. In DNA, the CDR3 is TGTGCCAGCAGTTTGGAGCGGGACGGATTCTATGGCTACACCTTC.

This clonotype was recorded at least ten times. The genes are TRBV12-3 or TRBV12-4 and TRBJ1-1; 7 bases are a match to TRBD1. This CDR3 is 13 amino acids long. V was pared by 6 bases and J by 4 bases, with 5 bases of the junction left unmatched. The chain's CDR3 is CASRTGRGTEAFF. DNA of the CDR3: TGTGCCAGCAGGACAGGGCGGGGCACTGAAGCTTTCTTT.

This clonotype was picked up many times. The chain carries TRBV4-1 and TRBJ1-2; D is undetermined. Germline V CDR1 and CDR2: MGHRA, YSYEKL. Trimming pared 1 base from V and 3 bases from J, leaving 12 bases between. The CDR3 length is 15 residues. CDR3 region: CASSQGRSEDYGYTF. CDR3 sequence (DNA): TGCGCCAGCAGCCAAGGCAGATCCGAAGACTATGGCTACACCTTC.

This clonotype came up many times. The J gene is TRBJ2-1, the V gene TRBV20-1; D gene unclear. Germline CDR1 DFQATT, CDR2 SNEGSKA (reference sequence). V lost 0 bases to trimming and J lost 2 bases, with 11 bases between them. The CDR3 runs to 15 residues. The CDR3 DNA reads TGCAGTGCTAGAGATCTCGGCGCCGCCTACAATGAGCAGTTCTTC. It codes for CSARDLGAAYNEQFF.